This T cell receptor (beta chain) was captured by sequencing in a study of T-cell reconstitution after alpha-beta-depleted transplantation in children. A TCRbeta library incorporating unique molecular identifiers was prepared. Using its own MiXCR run on the PCR reads, TCRdb lists one record per CDR3 protein. The table lists 530,000 or so distinct CDR3 sequences, roughly 30% of them singletons, with under 45% in the top ten. General study results and limits: In patients about two months after transplant, alpha-beta T cells reportedly arose from several hundred expanded graft clones. Diversity and T-cell counts at one year after transplant derived mostly from new T cells.

This CDR3 contains 14 residues. The V and J ends lost 1 base and 0 bases respectively, with 4 bases between them. A remark on this clonotype: No antigen is known for it.

This receptor was taken from a boy less than two years old with Wiskott-Aldrich syndrome, due to receive a stem cell transplant. The material sequenced was PBMCs, taken before TCRalphabeta/CD19-depleted stem cell transplant. The chain combines TRBV12-3 or TRBV12-4 with TRBJ2-4, with no clear D. CDR3 amino acids: CASSLVGAKNIQYF. CDR3 coding DNA: TGTGCCAGCAGTTTAGTGGGAGCCAAAAACATTCAGTACTTC.